A selection of T cell receptor beta chains follows, all from one sample in a study of blood T cell repertoires in COVID-19. Libraries were prepared by immunoSEQ multiplex PCR; TCRdb keeps only in-frame clonotypes and omits some of them. The repertoire has about 70,000 clones, more than 75% of them found once; the top ten carry 8.5%. The sample was peripheral blood. These receptors were taken from a human donor in a cohort sampled during active COVID-19. Both conserved end residues are part of each CDR3. The D gene is left open where the match is weak. Clone size is shown for a subset of rows, as once, few, many or a class of expanded clone.

clone_size j_call d_call v_call cdr3_nt cdr3_aa
- TRBJ2-7 TRBD1 TRBV9 TGTGCCAGCAGCGTGTTTGCACAGGGGGCGGTGTACGAGCAGTACTTC CASSVFAQGAVYEQYF
- TRBJ1-5 - TRBV19 TGTGCCAGTAATCCAGGCCCCAATCAGCCCCAGCATTTT CASNPGPNQPQHF
- TRBJ2-7 - TRBV6-1 TGTGCCAGCAGTGAAGCGCGAACCTCCTACGAGCAGTACTTC CASSEARTSYEQYF
- TRBJ2-7 TRBD2 TRBV3-1/TRBV3-2 TGTGCCAGCAGCCTCCGTGGGGGGGTGACCTACGAGCAGTACTTC CASSLRGGVTYEQYF
- TRBJ1-2 TRBD1 TRBV27 TGTGCCAGCAGTCCCTCCCGGGACAGGGGGTATGGCTACACCTTC CASSPSRDRGYGYTF
- TRBJ2-1 - TRBV12-3/TRBV12-4 TGTGCCAGCAGTAACCGCGCGGACAATGAGCAGTTCTTC CASSNRADNEQFF
once TRBJ1-2 - TRBV4-3 TGCGCCAGCAGCCAAGGTCCGGCGGGCCTATATGATGGCTACACCTTC CASSQGPAGLYDGYTF
- TRBJ1-2 TRBD1 TRBV27 TGTGCCAGCAGTCCGACAGGGGTGCTTAACGATGGCTACACCTTC CASSPTGVLNDGYTF
- TRBJ1-4 - TRBV11-2 TGTGCCAGCAGCTTAGATCTTAGTTCCCATGAAAAACTGTTTTTT CASSLDLSSHEKLFF
- TRBJ2-7 TRBD1 TRBV30 TGTGCCTGGAGGGGACAGGGGGTGAGGTACGAGCAGTACTTC CAWRGQGVRYEQYF
- TRBJ2-2 - TRBV11-2 TGTGCCAGCAGCTTACTTACCGGGCCAGGGGCAAACACCGGGGAGCTGTTTTTT CASSLLTGPGANTGELFF
- TRBJ2-2 TRBD2 TRBV6-2/TRBV6-3 TGTGCCAGCAGATACGCGGGGGGGTCCGGGGAGCTGTTTTTT CASRYAGGSGELFF
- TRBJ2-7 - TRBV11-1 TGTGCCAGCAGCCCGACTTATCAGCAGGGCTACGAGCAGTACTTC CASSPTYQQGYEQYF
- TRBJ2-1 TRBD2 TRBV6-4 TGTGCCAGCAGTGACGGCGGGGGGGCGAATGAGCAGTTCTTC CASSDGGGANEQFF
- TRBJ2-7 - TRBV11-1 TGTGCCAGCAGCGCAACCCCGACAGGCTACGAGCAGTACTTC CASSATPTGYEQYF
once TRBJ1-1 - TRBV2 TGTGCCAGCAGTGTGGGCGCTTTCTTT CASSVGAFF
- TRBJ1-6 TRBD1 TRBV6-2/TRBV6-3 TGTGCCAGCAGTTCCCAAGACAGGGGTCCTTCTAATTCACCCCTCCACTTT CASSSQDRGPSNSPLHF
- TRBJ1-1 - TRBV5-4 TGTGCCAGCAGCCCACCGGGATTCAACACTGAAGCTTTCTTT CASSPPGFNTEAFF
- TRBJ1-1 - TRBV11-2 TGTGCCAGCAGCTTAAAATATACAGGGCGTGGTACTGAAGCTTTCTTT CASSLKYTGRGTEAFF
- TRBJ1-2 - TRBV12-3/TRBV12-4 TGTGCCAGCAGTTTGAACGCCGGTGGCTACACCTTC CASSLNAGGYTF
once TRBJ2-7 TRBD1 TRBV7-3 TGTGCCAGCACCGGGGACAGGGCTTCCTACGAGCAGTACTTC CASTGDRASYEQYF
- TRBJ1-2 - TRBV12-3/TRBV12-4 TGTGCCATCCCCAGCGGTAACTATGGCTACACCTTC CAIPSGNYGYTF
- TRBJ1-2 TRBD1 TRBV4-3 TGCGCCAGCAGCCAAGCGACAGGGGGGGCTGTGAATGGCTACACCTTC CASSQATGGAVNGYTF
- TRBJ2-7 TRBD1 TRBV7-6 TGTGCCAGCAGCCCTTACGGGACAGGGGGGAACGAGCAGTACTTC CASSPYGTGGNEQYF
- TRBJ1-4 TRBD1 TRBV15 TGTGCCACCATCGAGACAGGGTCGGGTGAAAAACTGTTTTTT CATIETGSGEKLFF
- TRBJ1-3 - TRBV6-1 TGTGCCAGCAGTGAAACCCTAAAACTACAGGGATTCTCTGGAAACACCATATATTTT CASSETLKLQGFSGNTIYF
- TRBJ1-1 TRBD1 TRBV2 TGTGCCAGCAGTGAAAAAGGGACAGATTCGAACACTGAAGCTTTCTTT CASSEKGTDSNTEAFF
- TRBJ2-7 - TRBV2 TGTGCCAGCCCCGGCGGACCCGGGAACGAGCAGTACTTC CASPGGPGNEQYF
- TRBJ2-7 TRBD1 TRBV12-3/TRBV12-4 TGTGCCAGCAGCCCAGGGGGCATCCACGAGCAGTACTTC CASSPGGIHEQYF
- TRBJ2-7 - TRBV5-1 TGCGCCAGCAGCTTGGTTATGTCAGGTTTCAGTGTGGAGCAGTACTTC CASSLVMSGFSVEQYF
few TRBJ2-3 - TRBV7-3 TGTGCCAGCAGCTTAATCGGGGATGCAGATACGCAGTATTTT CASSLIGDADTQYF
- TRBJ1-1 - TRBV11-2 TGTGCCAGCAGGGCAATCCGACAGGACCTGAACACTGAAGCTTTCTTT CASRAIRQDLNTEAFF
- TRBJ1-4 TRBD1 TRBV27 TGTGCCAGCAGTCCAGGGGGCGGGAATGAAAAACTGTTTTTT CASSPGGGNEKLFF
- TRBJ2-4 - TRBV5-6 TGTGCCAGCAGTTTGACGGCCAGGGATCCAGCCAAAAACATTCAGTACTTC CASSLTARDPAKNIQYF
- TRBJ2-2 TRBD1 TRBV3-1/TRBV3-2 TGTGCCAGCAGCCAAGGGGGGGACAGGGTGGACACCGGGGAGCTGTTTTTT CASSQGGDRVDTGELFF
- TRBJ1-6 - TRBV7-3 TGTGCCAGCAGCTTATATAGTTCTCCGGACAGAAATAATTCACCCCTCCACTTT CASSLYSSPDRNNSPLHF
- TRBJ1-2 - TRBV6-5 TGTGCCAGCAGGACCCAGGGGAGAAACTATGGCTACACCTTC CASRTQGRNYGYTF
- TRBJ1-4 - TRBV2 TGTGCCAGCAGCGGTGGCAGGGTTGGAACTAATGAAAAACTGTTTTTT CASSGGRVGTNEKLFF
- TRBJ1-2 - TRBV2 TGTGCCAGCAGCAACGGACATGACTATGGCTACACCTTC CASSNGHDYGYTF
once TRBJ2-7 TRBD1 TRBV19 TGTGCCAGTAGTATGGGGACAGAATCCCCCTACGAGCAGTACTTC CASSMGTESPYEQYF
- TRBJ1-3 - TRBV13 TGTGCCAGCAGCTCTATCGCGGGGGAGTATGGAAACACCATATATTTT CASSSIAGEYGNTIYF
- TRBJ2-7 - TRBV9 TGTGCCAGCAGCGTAGGAGGGCGAGAGCAGTACTTC CASSVGGREQYF
- TRBJ2-2 - TRBV11-2 TGTGCCAGCAGCTTAGAACGAGCCAGGGCGAACACCGGGGAGCTGTTTTTT CASSLERARANTGELFF
- TRBJ2-7 TRBD2 TRBV24-1 TGTGCCACCAGTGCGGCGGGGGCCTACGAGCAGTACTTC CATSAAGAYEQYF
- TRBJ1-1 - TRBV3-1/TRBV3-2 TGTGCCAGCAGCCGACAACGGGCGGGGACTGAAGCTTTCTTT CASSRQRAGTEAFF